The entry below gives a single T cell receptor beta chain sequence along with its context. Its antigen remains unidentified. Base qualities are not at hand, and no much larger clone is one base apart. The data were taken from a study of blood T cell repertoires in COVID-19 (dated by TCRdb to about 2020). For the study in its entirety: Collaborator samples came from the United States, Italy and Spain and covered acute and convalescent phases of COVID-19. The prospective study material was composed of cDNA or gDNA derived from T cells, B-cell-depleted T cells, or PBMCs. HLA class I and class II types, where available, came from metadata supplied by the sample provider rather than from assay-based typing. The dataset comprised deeply sampled blood TCRbeta repertoires from subjects exposed to, actively infected with, or recovered from COVID-19. The samples were drawn from two sources: the first 160 participants of the ongoing ImmuneRACE study, and 950 to 1,500 subjects contributed by 6 global collaborators. The repertoires were released in a freely available public database meant as a resource for research on the immune response to SARS-CoV-2. A de-identified subject ID, COVID-19 status, age in years and sex were almost always included in the sample metadata.

Findings and caveats that apply to the study as a whole: The amount of clinical and demographic metadata varied by source and participant and was provided uncurated.

TCRbeta CDR3 regions were amplified from genomic DNA by means of the immunoSEQ Assay, a bias-controlled multiplex PCR. As for how the authors treated the data: The number of nucleated cells in each sample was estimated by amplification of reference gene primers within the assay. To quantify the absolute abundance of each unique TCRbeta CDR3 rearrangement, sequence reads were collapsed and filtered. Productive Simpson clonality was computed per sample as the square root of Simpson's diversity index over productive rearrangements. TCRdb stores this immuneACCESS table with in-frame sequences only. Part of the clones is absent; in the studies checked, under half of the shortfall reflects unresolved V genes, and no reason is known for the rest. D and trimming were read from the DNA, whereas the V and J calls and clone size are those reported in that table. This sample has about 170,000 clones in its table, and roughly 90% of those were observed once. Jointly, the top ten make up 4.8% of the sample.

The germline V gene gives CDR1 as MNHEY and CDR2 as SVGAGI. Trimming removed 6 bases from V and 5 bases from J, leaving 16 bases between the germline ends. The CDR3 starts with the cysteine, ends with the phenylalanine, and has 14 residues. CDR3 DNA is the only sequence kept; it has 42 bases, read in frame from the first base. One collaborating source in Seattle enrolled patients while the patients were actively infected and followed the patients over time throughout the course of disease. Each collaborating institution followed its own protocols to collect whole blood in K2EDTA tubes. For TCRbeta analysis, collaborator samples were shipped as frozen whole blood, as isolated PBMCs, or as DNA extracted from either sample type.

The chain is encoded by TRBV6-5 joined to TRBJ2-5, with TRBD1 as a weak D call on 6 bases. Sequenced: peripheral blood. The TCR was taken from a man aged 30-40 years with COVID-19, enrolled during active disease. In nucleotide form, the sequence is TGTGCCAGCAGCAATACAGGGCTGGGGGAGACCCAGTACTTC. The translation is CASSNTGLGETQYF.